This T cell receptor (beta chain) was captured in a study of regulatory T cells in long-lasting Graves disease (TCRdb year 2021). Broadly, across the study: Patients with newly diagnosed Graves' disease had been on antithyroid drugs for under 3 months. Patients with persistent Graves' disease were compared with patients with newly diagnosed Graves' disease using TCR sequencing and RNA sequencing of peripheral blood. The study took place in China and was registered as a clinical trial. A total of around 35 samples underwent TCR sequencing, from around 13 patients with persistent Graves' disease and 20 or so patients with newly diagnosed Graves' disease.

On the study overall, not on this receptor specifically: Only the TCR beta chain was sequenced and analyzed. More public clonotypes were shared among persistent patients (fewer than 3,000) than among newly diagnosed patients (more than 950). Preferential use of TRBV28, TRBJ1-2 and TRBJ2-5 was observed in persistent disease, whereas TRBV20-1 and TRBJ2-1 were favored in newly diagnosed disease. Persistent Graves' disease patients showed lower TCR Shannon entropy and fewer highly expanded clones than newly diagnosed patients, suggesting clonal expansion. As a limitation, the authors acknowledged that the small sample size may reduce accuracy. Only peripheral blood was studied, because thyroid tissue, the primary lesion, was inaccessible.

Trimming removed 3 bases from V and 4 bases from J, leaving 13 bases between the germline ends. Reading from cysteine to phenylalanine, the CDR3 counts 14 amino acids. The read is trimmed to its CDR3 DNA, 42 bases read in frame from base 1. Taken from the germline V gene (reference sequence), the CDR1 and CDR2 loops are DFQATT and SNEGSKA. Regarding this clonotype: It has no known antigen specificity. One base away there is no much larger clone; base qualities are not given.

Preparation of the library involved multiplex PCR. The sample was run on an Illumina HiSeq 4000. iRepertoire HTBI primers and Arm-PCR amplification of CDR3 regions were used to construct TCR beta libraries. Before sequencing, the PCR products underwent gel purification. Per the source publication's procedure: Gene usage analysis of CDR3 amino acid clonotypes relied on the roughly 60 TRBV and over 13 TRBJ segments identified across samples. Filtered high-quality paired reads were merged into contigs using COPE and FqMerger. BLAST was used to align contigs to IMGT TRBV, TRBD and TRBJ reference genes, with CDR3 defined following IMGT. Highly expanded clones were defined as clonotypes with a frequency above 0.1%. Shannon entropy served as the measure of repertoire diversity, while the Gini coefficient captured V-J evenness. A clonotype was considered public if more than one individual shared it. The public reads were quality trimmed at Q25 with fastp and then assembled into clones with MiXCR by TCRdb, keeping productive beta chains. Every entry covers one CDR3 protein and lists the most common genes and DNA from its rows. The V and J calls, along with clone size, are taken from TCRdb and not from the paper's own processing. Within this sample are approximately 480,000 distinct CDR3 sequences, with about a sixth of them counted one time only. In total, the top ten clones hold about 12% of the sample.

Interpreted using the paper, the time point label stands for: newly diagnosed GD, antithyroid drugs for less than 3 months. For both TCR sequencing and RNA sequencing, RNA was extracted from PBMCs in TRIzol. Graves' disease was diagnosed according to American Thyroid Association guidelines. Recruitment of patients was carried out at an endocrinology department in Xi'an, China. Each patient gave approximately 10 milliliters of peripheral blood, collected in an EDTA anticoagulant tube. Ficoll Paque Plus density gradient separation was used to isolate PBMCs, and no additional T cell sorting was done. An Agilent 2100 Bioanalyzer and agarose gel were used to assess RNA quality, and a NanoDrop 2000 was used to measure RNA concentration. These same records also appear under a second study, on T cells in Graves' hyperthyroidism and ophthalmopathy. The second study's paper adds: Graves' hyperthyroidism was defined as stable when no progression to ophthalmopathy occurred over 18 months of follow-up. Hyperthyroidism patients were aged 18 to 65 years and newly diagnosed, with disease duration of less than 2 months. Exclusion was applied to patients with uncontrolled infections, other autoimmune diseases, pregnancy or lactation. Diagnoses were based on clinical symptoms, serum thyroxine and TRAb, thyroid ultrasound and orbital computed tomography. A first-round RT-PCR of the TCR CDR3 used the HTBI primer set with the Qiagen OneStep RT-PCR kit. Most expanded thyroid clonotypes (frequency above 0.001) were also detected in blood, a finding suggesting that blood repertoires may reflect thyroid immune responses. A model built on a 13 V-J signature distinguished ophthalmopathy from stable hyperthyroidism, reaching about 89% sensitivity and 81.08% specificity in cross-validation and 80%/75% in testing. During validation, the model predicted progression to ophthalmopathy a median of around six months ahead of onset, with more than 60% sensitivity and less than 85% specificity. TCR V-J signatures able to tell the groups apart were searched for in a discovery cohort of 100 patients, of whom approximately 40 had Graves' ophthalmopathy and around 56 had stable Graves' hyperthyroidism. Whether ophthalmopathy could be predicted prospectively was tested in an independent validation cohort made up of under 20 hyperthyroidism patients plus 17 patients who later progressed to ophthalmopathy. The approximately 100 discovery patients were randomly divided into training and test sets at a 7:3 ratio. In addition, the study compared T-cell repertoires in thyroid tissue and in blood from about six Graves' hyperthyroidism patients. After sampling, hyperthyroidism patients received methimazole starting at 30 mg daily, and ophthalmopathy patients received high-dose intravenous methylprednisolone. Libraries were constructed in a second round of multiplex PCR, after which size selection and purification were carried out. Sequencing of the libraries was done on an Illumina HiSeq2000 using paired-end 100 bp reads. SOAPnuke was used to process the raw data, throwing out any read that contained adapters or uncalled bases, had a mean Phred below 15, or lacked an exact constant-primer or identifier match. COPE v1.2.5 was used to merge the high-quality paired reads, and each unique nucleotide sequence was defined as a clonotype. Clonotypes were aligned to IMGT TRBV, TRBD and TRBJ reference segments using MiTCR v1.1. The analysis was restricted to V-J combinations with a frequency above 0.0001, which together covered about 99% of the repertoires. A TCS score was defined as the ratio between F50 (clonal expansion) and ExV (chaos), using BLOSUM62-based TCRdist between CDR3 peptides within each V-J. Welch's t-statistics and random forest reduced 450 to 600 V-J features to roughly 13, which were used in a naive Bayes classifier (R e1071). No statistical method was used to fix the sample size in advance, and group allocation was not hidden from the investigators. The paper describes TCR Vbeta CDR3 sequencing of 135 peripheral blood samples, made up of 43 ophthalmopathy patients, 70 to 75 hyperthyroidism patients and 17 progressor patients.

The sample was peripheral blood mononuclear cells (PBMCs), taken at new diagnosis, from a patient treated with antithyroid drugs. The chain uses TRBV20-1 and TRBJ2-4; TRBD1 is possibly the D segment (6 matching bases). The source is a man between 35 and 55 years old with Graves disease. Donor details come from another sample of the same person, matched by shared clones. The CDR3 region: CSASPGGGKNIQYF. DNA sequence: TGCAGTGCTAGTCCTGGGGGCGGGAAAAACATTCAGTACTTC.